The clone carrying this T cell receptor beta chain was counted a few times. This record comes from a study of beta chain features in type 1 diabetes. Between the trimmed V and J ends, which lost 3 bases and 3 bases, there was a span of 8 bases. The CDR3 contains 13 residues. Germline assignment: CDR1 MNHEY and CDR2 SMNVEV (reference sequence). The whole isolated RNA underwent reverse transcription, so sequencing captured expressed TCRB transcripts. Assay used: immunoSEQ multiplex PCR; TCRdb lists only in-frame clones, some missing. In the table there are around 140,000 clones, around 9.3% of which are singletons.

The TCR sequence derives from a man between 18 and 29 years old in good health. Material: naive CD4+ T cells from blood. This rearrangement joins TRBV27 to TRBJ1-2; D might be TRBD1 (6 bases). This CDR3 reads CASSFRGHYGYTF. In nucleotides, the CDR3 is TGTGCCAGCAGTTTCAGGGGCCACTATGGCTACACCTTC.